These 19 T cell receptor beta chains were sequenced from one sample in a study of metastatic and nonmetastatic thyroid tumors. TCRdb called clones again from the PCR reads with MiXCR. The table lists tens of thousands of clones, approximately 28% of them singletons. No treatment of any kind had been given to any patient before thyroid surgery. What was sequenced was blood. The receptors stem from a male donor with papillary thyroid cancer or a benign thyroid nodule (not recorded which). Some clones in this sample may be carry-over from other donors' samples.

Many counts were recorded for this clone. This sequence joins TRBV14 and TRBJ2-7, with D hard to call. The ends were cut back, 3 bases at V and 4 bases at J, with 7 bases in the middle. The germline V gene has CDR1 SGHDN and CDR2 FVKESK. This CDR3 has 12 residues. CDR3: CASSHSSYEQYF. DNA for the CDR3: TGTGCCAGCAGCCACTCGAGTTACGAGCAGTACTTC.

This clone was counted ten times or more. The chain has TRBV2 and TRBJ1-5; 7 bases match TRBD1. The CDR3 loop spans 12 amino acids. V gave up 5 bases and J gave up 7 bases; unmatched junction bases: 2. The germline gives CDR1 SNHLY, CDR2 FYNNEI. The chain's CDR3 is CASSRQGQPQHF. CDR3 sequence (DNA): TGTGCCAGCAGTCGACAGGGACAGCCCCAGCATTTT. The whole variable domain, filled in from reference TRBV2 and TRBJ1-5, reads EPEVTQTPSHQVTQMGQEVILRCVPISNHLYFYWYRQILGQKVEFLVSFYNNEISEKSEIFDDQFSVERPDGSNFTLKIRSTKLEDSAMYFCASSRQGQPQHFGDGTRLSIL.

The V call is TRBV6-1, the J call TRBJ2-7; the D gene is possibly TRBD2 (6 bases). CDR1 is MNHNS and CDR2 is SASEGT in the germline V gene. V was shortened by 8 bases and J by 2 bases, with 13 bases between the two germline ends. The CDR3 runs to 13 residues. Here the CDR3 reads CASVTSGTYEQYF. The CDR3 nucleotides read TGTGCCAGCGTGACTAGTGGGACCTACGAGCAGTACTTC.

This chain joins TRBV7-3 and TRBJ2-6; D gene unclear. Germline V CDR1 and CDR2: SGHTA, FQGTGA. CDR3 length: 14 amino acids. The V end lost 8 bases, the J end lost 0 bases, and 8 bases lay between the germline ends. The CDR3 spells CASVKCSGANVLTF. CDR3 bases: TGTGCCAGCGTAAAATGCTCTGGGGCCAACGTCCTGACTTTC.

The chain couples TRBV28 to TRBJ2-7; 13 bases fit TRBD2. This CDR3 has 16 residues. V was clipped by 7 bases and J by 7 bases; unmatched bases: 13. The V gene's germline CDR1 is MDHEN and CDR2 SYDVKM. The DNA of the CDR3 is TGTGCCAGCAATAACTCCGGGACTAGCGGGGTTTGGGAGCAGTACTTC. Translating gives CASNNSGTSGVWEQYF.

This clone was detected a few times. The CDR3 region has the DNA TGTGCCATGTGGGCGGGAGGGCCCACAGATACGCAGTATTTT. Translation gives CAMWAGGPTDTQYF. The chain carries TRBV12-3 or TRBV12-4 and TRBJ2-3, with 9 bases that match TRBD2. The CDR3 sequence is 14 residues long. V gave up 10 bases and J gave up 2 bases; unmatched junction bases: 7.

This clone was counted many times. The rearrangement uses TRBV9 and TRBJ2-1; D may be TRBD2 (6 bases). Germline V gene data show CDR1 as SGDLS and CDR2 as YYNGEE. V shed 0 bases and J shed 9 bases, with 10 bases lying between them. The CDR3 length is 13 residues. CDR3 in amino acids: CASSVGRGTEQFF. The CDR3 region has the DNA TGTGCCAGCAGCGTAGGTCGGGGGACTGAGCAGTTCTTC.

This clone has ten or more counts. The chain carries TRBV20-1 and TRBJ2-3; D is possibly TRBD1 or TRBD2 (5 bases each). CDR3 length equals 15 residues. V dropped 3 bases and J dropped 1 base, with 14 bases sitting between them. Per germline, CDR1 DFQATT and CDR2 SNEGSKA (reference sequence). As DNA, the CDR3 is TGCAGTGCTAGTGGGACCTCCCCGGGCACAGATACGCAGTATTTT. This gives the protein CSASGTSPGTDTQYF.

This clone was observed a few times. The gene calls are TRBV20-1 and TRBJ1-5; weak D call: TRBD1 (5 bases). This CDR3 comprises 13 residues. CDR1 DFQATT and CDR2 SNEGSKA come from the germline V gene (reference sequence). Trimming took 3 bases from V and 6 from J, leaving 12 bases between them. In DNA, the CDR3 is TGCAGTGCTAGTGGGGACGAAAGTCAGCCCCAGCATTTT. Protein product: CSASGDESQPQHF.

The CDR3 region has the DNA TGTGCCAGCAGCAAAGTCGGGTCCCCCGGGGAGCTGTTTTTT. Amino acid sequence: CASSKVGSPGELFF. V usage is TRBV7-8 and J usage is TRBJ2-2; D gene uncertain. CDR3 size: 14 residues. The ends were cut back, 5 bases at V and 6 bases at J, with 13 bases in the middle. Germline assignment: CDR1 SGHVS and CDR2 FQNEAQ.

The V call is TRBV6-1, the J call TRBJ2-7; no firm D call. From germline, CDR1 is MNHNS and CDR2 SASEGT. There are 14 residues in the CDR3. CDR3 sequence reads: CDRRTTVGHYEQYF. The CDR3 bases are TGTGACAGAAGAACTACGGTGGGTCACTACGAGCAGTACTTC.

As regards this clone: Mismatch with germline at one junction end may stem from a read error. V gene TRBV5-1 combines with J gene TRBJ1-2, with 8 bases that match TRBD1. The CDR3 sequence is 15 residues long. Germline CDR1 and CDR2: SGHRS and YFSETQ. The CDR3 sequence: CASSHGQGFDYAYAF. CDR3 in DNA: TGCGCCAGCAGCCACGGACAGGGATTTGACTATGCCTACGCCTTC.

The chain has TRBV12-3 or TRBV12-4 and TRBJ2-5; 7 nucleotides agree with TRBD2. J lost 5 bases, V lost 6 bases, and 9 bases had no gene match. The CDR3 is made up of 14 amino acids. The chain's CDR3 is CASSFGRYGETQYF. The CDR3 nucleotides read TGTGCCAGCAGCTTCGGGAGGTATGGTGAGACCCAGTACTTC.

There are many counts of this clone. The gene calls are TRBV7-2 and TRBJ1-5; D might be TRBD1 (6 bases). This CDR3 is built from 17 residues. V was clipped by 5 bases and J by 8 bases, with 25 bases between them. Germline V gene sequence: CDR1 SGHTA, CDR2 FQGNSA. CDR3 in amino acids: CASSPTREVGGLEPQHF. The DNA of the CDR3 is TGTGCCAGCAGCCCCACCCGGGAGGTGGGGGGCTTGGAGCCCCAGCATTTT.

The chain has TRBV20-1 and TRBJ2-3, with 9 positions matching TRBD2. This CDR3 spans 15 amino acids. Germline V lookup: CDR1 DFQATT, CDR2 SNEGSKA (reference sequence). V was clipped by 2 bases and J by 4 bases; unmatched bases: 7. As DNA, the CDR3 is TGCAGTGCTAGAATGGCGGGAGGGCGTCCAGATACGCAGTATTTT. Encoded protein: CSARMAGGRPDTQYF.

The chain couples TRBV29-1 to TRBJ2-7, with 10 bases lining up with TRBD1. CDR3 length: 13 amino acids. Germline assignment: CDR1 SQVTM and CDR2 ANQGSEA. V trimming: 8 bases; J trimming: 7 bases; junction bases outside the gene matches: 11. The CDR3 DNA reads TGCAGCTTCGAGGGACAGGGGTCGTTTGAGCAGTACTTC. It specifies CSFEGQGSFEQYF.

There are many counts of this clone. The chain recombines TRBV20-1 with TRBJ1-1, with 7 bases matching TRBD1. The CDR3 length is 13 residues. From germline, CDR1 is DFQATT and CDR2 SNEGSKA (reference sequence). J lost 5 bases, V lost 7 bases, and 10 bases had no gene match. The CDR3 here is CSVPPQGGTEAFF. CDR3 DNA sequence: TGCAGTGTCCCCCCCCAGGGGGGGACTGAAGCTTTCTTT.

This clone was counted a single time. The rearrangement links TRBV5-1 to TRBJ1-2, with D possibly being TRBD1 (5 bases). CDR3 length: 14 amino acids. Trimming left V 2 bases short and J 3 bases short, with 11 bases between. CDR1 SGHRS and CDR2 YFSETQ come from the germline V gene. The CDR3 DNA follows: TGCGCCAGCAGCTTCGGAGGGGCGCACTATGGCTACACCTTC. This encodes CASSFGGAHYGYTF.

The rearrangement links TRBV6-1 to TRBJ1-6; D is unresolved. The CDR3 is 14 amino acids. In germline, CDR1 is MNHNS, CDR2 SASEGT. V lost 0 bases and J 13 bases, leaving 13 bases between the germline ends. The CDR3 here is CASSEAAEGKPLHF. The CDR3 DNA reads as TGTGCCAGCAGTGAAGCGGCGGAGGGTAAGCCCCTCCACTTT.